Presented here are 20 T cell receptor beta chains from one specimen sequenced in a study of blood T cell repertoires in COVID-19. TCRdb keeps only in-frame clones here, not all; method: immunoSEQ multiplex PCR. The table includes 150,000 to 200,000 clones, roughly 80% detected once. Material: PBMCs or T cells enriched from blood (not recorded which). The receptors here all came from a man aged 50-59 years who had recovered from COVID-19.

This clone is a singleton in its sample. CDR3 DNA sequence: TGTGCCACCAGTGATCTCAGACAGGGGGCCACAGATACGCAGTATTTT. Encoded protein: CATSDLRQGATDTQYF. The chain employs TRBV24-1 and TRBJ2-3; 10 bases line up with TRBD1. V was clipped by 3 bases and J by 2 bases; unmatched bases: 4. The CDR3 has 16 amino acids. CDR1 is KGHDR and CDR2 is SFDVKD in the germline V gene.

The CDR3 region has the DNA TGTGCCAGTCGAATCGGGGATATGAACACTGAAGCTTTCTTT. It codes for CASRIGDMNTEAFF. The chain links TRBV19 to TRBJ1-1; D is unresolved. CDR1 is LNHDA, CDR2 SQIVND, per germline (reference sequence). The CDR3 contains 14 residues. V was pared by 8 bases and J by 0 bases, with 13 bases between.

V gene TRBV6-4 combines with J gene TRBJ1-5; 7 nucleotides agree with TRBD1. CDR1 and CDR2 from the germline V gene are MRHNA and SNTAGT. J lost 1 base, V lost 6 bases, and 15 bases had no gene match. This CDR3 is built from 18 residues. CDR3 nucleotides: TGTGCCAGCAGCGCAGACAGGGTATTGCTAGGGAGCAATCAGCCCCAGCATTTT. It specifies CASSADRVLLGSNQPQHF.

The sample holds a few counts of this clone. This rearrangement joins TRBV5-8 to TRBJ2-1; 7 bases are shared with TRBD1. Per germline, CDR1 SGHTS and CDR2 YDEGEE. The CDR3 is 13 amino acids. V dropped 1 base and J dropped 8; count of bases not matched to a gene: 3. For the CDR3, the DNA is TGTGCCAGCAGCTTGCGCCAGGGGGATGAGCAGTTCTTC. Translating gives CASSLRQGDEQFF. The full variable domain, completed using reference TRBV5-8 and TRBJ2-1, is EAGVTQSPTHLIKTRGQQATLRCSPISGHTSVYWYQQALGLGLQFLLWYDEGEERNRGNFPPRFSGRQFPNYSSELNVNALELEDSALYLCASSLRQGDEQFFGPGTRLTVL.

This chain links TRBV21-1 with TRBJ2-2; the D call of TRBD2 is as the table states it, not checked on the DNA. TRBV21-1 represents a pseudogene. CDR3 size: 16 residues. This CDR3 is CASSKVEWREVSELFF. The CDR3 DNA is TGTGCCAGCAGCAAAGTCGAGTGGCGGGAGGTGTCGGAGCTGTTTTTT.

Concerning this clone itself: Other DNA sequences in this sample translate to the same CDR3. The chain is built from TRBV6-1 and TRBJ1-2; D gene uncertain. Germline lookup yields CDR1 MNHNS and CDR2 SASEGT. This CDR3 comprises 13 residues. Trimming pared 3 bases from V and 1 base from J, leaving 6 bases between. The CDR3 here is CASSERGNYGYTF. The CDR3 nucleotides read TGTGCCAGCAGTGAGCGGGGTAACTATGGCTACACCTTC.

The chain has TRBV6-2 or TRBV6-3 and TRBJ2-7; 8 bases line up with TRBD1. CDR3 length: 17 amino acids. Germline V gives CDR1 MNHEY, CDR2 SVGEGT. J lost 1 base, V lost 6 bases, and 14 bases had no gene match. The CDR3 loop is CASSFPFRDRPSYEQYF. Written as DNA, the CDR3 is TGTGCCAGCAGCTTCCCCTTCCGGGACAGGCCGTCCTACGAGCAGTACTTC.

This chain connects TRBV24-1 to TRBJ2-1; D is ambiguous. The CDR3 has 12 residues. The germline V gene encodes CDR1 KGHDR and CDR2 SFDVKD. Here the CDR3 reads CATEGVYNEQFF. As DNA, the CDR3 is TGTGCTACTGAAGGAGTATACAATGAGCAGTTCTTC.

This chain joins TRBV11-3 and TRBJ1-6, with TRBD1 as a possible D gene (5 bases). CDR3 size: 15 residues. V dropped 5 bases and J dropped 7 bases, with 15 bases sitting between them. Germline assignment: CDR1 SGHNT and CDR2 YENEEA. The CDR3 DNA reads as TGTGCCAGCAGCCTCCGATCCGGGGGAAATTCACCCCTCCACTTT. It is translated as CASSLRSGGNSPLHF.

This clone was recorded only once. V usage is TRBV20-1 and J usage is TRBJ2-2; D perhaps matches TRBD1 (6 bases). The V end lost 3 bases, the J end lost 4 bases, and 15 bases lay between the germline ends. The CDR3 extends over 15 amino acids. Looked up from germline, CDR1 is DFQATT and CDR2 is SNEGSKA (reference sequence). CDR3 residues: CSASVPGVSTGELFF. The CDR3 nucleotides read TGCAGTGCTAGTGTCCCAGGGGTGAGCACCGGGGAGCTGTTTTTT.

The CDR3: CASSFSGSAYEQYF. In nucleotides, the CDR3 is TGTGCCAGCAGCTTCTCCGGGTCAGCATACGAGCAGTACTTC. V is TRBV5-5 and J is TRBJ2-7; D not resolved. The V and J ends lost 2 bases and 4 bases respectively, with 13 bases between them. Looked up from germline, CDR1 is SGHKS and CDR2 is YYEKEE (reference sequence). There are 14 residues in the CDR3. Combining the CDR3 with reference TRBV5-5 and TRBJ2-7 gives the whole variable domain DAGVTQSPTHLIKTRGQQVTLRCSPISGHKSVSWYQQVLGQGPQFIFQYYEKEERGRGNFPDRFSARQFPNYSSELNVNALLLGDSALYLCASSFSGSAYEQYFGPGTRLTVT.

The chain employs TRBV7-8 and TRBJ2-1; the match to TRBD2 covers 7 bases. The CDR3 length is 17 residues. The germline CDR1 and CDR2 sequences are SGHVS and FQNEAQ. Trimming took 1 base from V and 1 from J; bases not matched to a gene: 7. This chain's CDR3 is CASSLGPRGGSYNEQFF. The CDR3 coding sequence is TGTGCCAGCAGCTTAGGTCCCCGCGGGGGTTCCTACAATGAGCAGTTCTTC. Complete variable domain (other parts from reference TRBV7-8 and TRBJ2-1): GAGVSQSPRYKVAKRGQDVALRCDPISGHVSLFWYQQALGQGPEFLTYFQNEAQLDKSGLPSDRFFAERPEGSVSTLKIQRTQQEDSAVYLCASSLGPRGGSYNEQFFGPGTRLTVL.

This clone was seen only a few times. The chain carries TRBV7-9 and TRBJ2-7, with a tentative D call TRBD2 (5 bases). The V end lost 4 bases, the J end lost 3 bases, and 22 bases lay between the germline ends. Germline CDR1 reads SEHNR; CDR2 reads FQNEAQ (reference sequence). This CDR3 contains 17 residues. CDR3 DNA sequence: TGTGCCAGCAGCTCCGAGGGTTGGCGGGTAATCGGCTACGAGCAGTACTTC. Its protein product is CASSSEGWRVIGYEQYF. Looking up the rest from reference TRBV7-9 and TRBJ2-7 gives the full variable domain: DTGVSQNPRHKITKRGQNVTFRCDPISEHNRLYWYRQTLGQGPEFLTYFQNEAQLEKSRLLSDRFSAERPKGSFSTLEIQRTEQGDSAMYLCASSSEGWRVIGYEQYFGPGTRLTVT.

The chain couples TRBV11-2 to TRBJ2-3; D might be TRBD2 (5 bases). The V end lost 5 bases, the J end lost 2 bases, and 8 bases lay between the germline ends. Germline V gives CDR1 SGHAT, CDR2 FQNNGV. The CDR3 has 13 residues. This chain's CDR3 is CASSTGSTDTQYF. CDR3 DNA: TGTGCCAGCAGCACGGGATCCACAGATACGCAGTATTTT.

V and J are TRBV7-8 and TRBJ1-2, with D unresolved. Germline assignment: CDR1 SGHVS and CDR2 FQNEAQ. Trimming removed 2 bases from V and 8 bases from J, with 18 bases in between. The CDR3 sequence is 15 residues long. DNA for the CDR3: TGTGCCAGCAGCTTAAATACGATGGGGAGTTCGGGCTACACCTTC. As protein: CASSLNTMGSSGYTF. The full variable domain, with the rest looked up from reference TRBV7-8 and TRBJ1-2, is GAGVSQSPRYKVAKRGQDVALRCDPISGHVSLFWYQQALGQGPEFLTYFQNEAQLDKSGLPSDRFFAERPEGSVSTLKIQRTQQEDSAVYLCASSLNTMGSSGYTFGSGTRLTVV.

The chain employs TRBV7-8 and TRBJ2-2; a possible D gene is TRBD1 (5 bases). The CDR3 has 15 residues. With 3 bases removed from V and 7 bases from J, the gap between germline ends came to 15 bases. Germline V CDR1 and CDR2: SGHVS, FQNEAQ. CDR3 sequence: CASSFPQGRNGELFF. The CDR3, as DNA: TGTGCCAGCAGCTTCCCGCAGGGTCGGAACGGGGAGCTGTTTTTT.

The chain is built from TRBV27 and TRBJ2-1, with 8 bases fitting TRBD2. The CDR3 sequence is 15 residues long. Trimming at V came to 4 bases and at J to 7 bases, leaving 9 bases not matched to a gene. Germline V lookup: CDR1 MNHEY, CDR2 SMNVEV (reference sequence). The chain's CDR3 is CASSWTSSGRNEQFF. DNA of the CDR3: TGTGCCAGCAGTTGGACTAGCTCTGGCAGGAATGAGCAGTTCTTC.

The V gene is TRBV5-1, the J gene TRBJ2-7; possible D gene TRBD2, 7 bases. V lost 1 base and J 5 bases, leaving 13 bases between the germline ends. The germline gives CDR1 SGHRS, CDR2 YFSETQ. The CDR3 runs to 14 residues. The CDR3 is CASSLMAGAHEQYF. The DNA of the CDR3 is TGCGCCAGCAGCTTGATGGCGGGGGCCCACGAGCAGTACTTC.

The chain links TRBV6-4 to TRBJ1-1; the match to TRBD1 covers 8 bases. Germline CDR1 and CDR2: MRHNA and SNTAGT. V lost 0 bases, J lost 11 bases, and 8 bases stayed unmatched. The CDR3 runs to 14 residues. The CDR3 coding sequence is TGTGCCAGCAGTGACTCGAATCAGGGGGCGGCGGCTTTCTTT. Protein product: CASSDSNQGAAAFF.

J is TRBJ2-2 and V is TRBV6-6; 8 nucleotides align to TRBD2. Germline V lookup: CDR1 MNHNY, CDR2 SVGAGI (reference sequence). The CDR3 runs 17 residues. Germline trimming cut 5 bases from V and 8 bases from J; bases unmatched to any gene: 16. CDR3 in DNA: TGTGCCAGCAGTCCACCCCTACTCGGGGGGGCTTCAGGGGAGCTGTTTTTT. This sequence encodes CASSPPLLGGASGELFF.